This record covers a single TCR beta chain. V lost 11 bases and J lost 3; bases outside the gene matches: 9. The CDR3 consists of 13 residues. Germline V gene lookup returns CDR1 SGHTA and CDR2 FQGTGA. Assay used: immunoSEQ multiplex PCR; TCRdb lists only in-frame clones, some missing. The sample consists of some 150,000 clones, around nine tenths of them appearing once. The data originate from a study of blood T cell repertoires in COVID-19. The clonotype originates from a human donor in a cohort sampled during active COVID-19. The chain couples TRBV7-3 to TRBJ1-1; 7 nucleotides line up with TRBD1. The source material was peripheral blood. The CDR3 protein is CASGQQGDTEAFF. CDR3 DNA sequence: TGTGCCTCCGGGCAGCAGGGGGACACTGAAGCTTTCTTT.